This T cell receptor (beta chain) was captured in a study of blood T cells in healthy people across ages. Per the germline V gene, CDR1 is MNHEY and CDR2 is SMNVEV (reference sequence). The CDR3 has 15 residues. The junction had 12 bases not matched to a gene; V was cut back by 5 bases and J by 7 bases. General study findings and limits: No conclusive comparison of naive versus antigen-experienced cells was possible with unsorted PBMCs. Estimated diversity that came from one million T cells was considered an underestimate. Correlation between TCR beta diversity and naive T cell percentage was strong.

A second PCR, run for about 7 to 11 cycles, used a sample-barcoded 5' primer plus a J-beta primer mix. TCRdb recomputed calls from the 5' RACE reads with MiXCR, one row per CDR3 protein. The table records roughly 680,000 distinct CDR3 sequences, around 52% of them present only once. Details on this clonotype: As yet, its antigen is unknown.

Each sample yielded at least 5.5 micrograms of PBMC total RNA. This sequence joins TRBV27 and TRBJ2-7; 9 bases align to TRBD1. The TCR comes from a woman of 80 years or more in good health. Sequencing was done on a sample of blood. CDR3 in amino acids: CASSRRDRVTNEQYF. CDR3 DNA: TGTGCCAGCAGTCGCCGGGACAGGGTCACCAATGAGCAGTACTTC.